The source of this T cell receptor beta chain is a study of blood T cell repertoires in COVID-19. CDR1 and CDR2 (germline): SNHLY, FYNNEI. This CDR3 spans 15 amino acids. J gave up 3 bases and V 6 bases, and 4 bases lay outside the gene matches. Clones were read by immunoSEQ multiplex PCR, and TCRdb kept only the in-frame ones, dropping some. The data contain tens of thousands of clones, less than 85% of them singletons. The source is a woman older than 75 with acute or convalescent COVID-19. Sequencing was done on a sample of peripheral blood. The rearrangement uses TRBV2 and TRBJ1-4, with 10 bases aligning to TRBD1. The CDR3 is CASRGQGLANEKLFF. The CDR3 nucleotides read TGTGCCAGCAGGGGACAGGGGCTGGCTAATGAAAAACTGTTTTTT. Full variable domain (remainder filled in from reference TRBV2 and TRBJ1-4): EPEVTQTPSHQVTQMGQEVILRCVPISNHLYFYWYRQILGQKVEFLVSFYNNEISEKSEIFDDQFSVERPDGSNFTLKIRSTKLEDSAMYFCASRGQGLANEKLFFGSGTQLSVL.